Following are 10 T cell receptor beta chains from one sample sequenced in a study of technical replicates of blood from several donors. The data were produced by immunoSEQ multiplex PCR, yet TCRdb's version contains in-frame clones alone and is incomplete. The sample carries about 82,000 clones, 96% recorded once. Sequenced: T cells isolated from PBMCs. The receptors originated from a human donor in good health.

V gene TRBV6-1 combines with J gene TRBJ2-1; 7 nucleotides agree with TRBD1. Germline trimming cut 7 bases from V and 5 bases from J; bases unmatched to any gene: 8. The CDR3 length is 14 residues. The germline V gene encodes CDR1 MNHNS and CDR2 SASEGT. The CDR3 DNA follows: TGTGCCAGCATAAAGGACAGGAGTAACAATGAGCAGTTCTTC. This codes for CASIKDRSNNEQFF.

The rearrangement joins TRBV28 to TRBJ2-1; the D gene is possibly TRBD2 (5 bases). The CDR3 runs to 16 residues. Germline V gives CDR1 MDHEN, CDR2 SYDVKM. V lost 5 bases to trimming and J lost 0 bases, with 14 bases between them. This chain's CDR3 is CASSIGSGLSYNEQFF. The DNA of the CDR3 is TGTGCCAGCAGTATAGGGTCTGGACTCTCCTACAATGAGCAGTTCTTC.

This chain joins TRBV9 and TRBJ2-7, with D tentatively TRBD1 (6 bases). Germline CDR1 reads SGDLS; CDR2 reads YYNGEE. The CDR3 is 15 amino acids. V dropped 0 bases and J dropped 7 bases, with 17 bases sitting between them. CDR3 loop: CASSVEDFRGGEQYF. CDR3 DNA: TGTGCCAGCAGCGTAGAAGACTTCAGAGGGGGAGAGCAGTACTTC.

This chain uses TRBV7-8 with TRBJ2-3; possibly TRBD2 for D (6 bases). The CDR3 is 15 residues long. V was clipped by 4 bases and J by 4 bases, with 15 bases between them. Germline V CDR1 and CDR2: SGHVS, FQNEAQ. CDR3 DNA: TGTGCCAGCAGCTCCAGGGCCCAGCGGGCAGATACGCAGTATTTT. Amino acids: CASSSRAQRADTQYF.

DNA for the CDR3: TGTGCCAGCAGCCTCTCGGGGGGCTTACTTGAAAAACTGTTTTTT. It translates to CASSLSGGLLEKLFF. The chain combines TRBV9 with TRBJ1-4, with a possible D match to TRBD1 (6 bases). The V gene's germline CDR1 is SGDLS and CDR2 YYNGEE. The CDR3 runs 15 residues. Trimming took 4 bases from V and 7 from J, leaving 17 bases between them.

This clone was recorded once. The chain employs TRBV7-2 and TRBJ2-5; tentative D call: TRBD2 (5 bases). The CDR3 spans 13 residues. Trimming took 3 bases from V and 3 from J, leaving 8 bases between them. CDR1 and CDR2 (germline): SGHTA, FQGNSA. The CDR3 protein is CASSFPAEETQYF. The DNA for the CDR3 is TGTGCCAGCAGCTTCCCAGCGGAAGAGACCCAGTACTTC.

V gene TRBV7-2 combines with J gene TRBJ1-5; possible D gene TRBD1, 5 bases. V was trimmed by 5 bases and J by 7 bases, leaving 12 bases between them. Germline V gene data show CDR1 as SGHTA and CDR2 as FQGNSA. This CDR3 has 13 amino acids. The CDR3 nucleotides are TGTGCCAGCAGCGAGCAGGGAGGACAGCCCCAGCATTTT. Protein: CASSEQGGQPQHF.

The chain joins TRBV7-3 to TRBJ2-6; D may be TRBD2 (6 bases). Germline loops: CDR1 SGHTA, CDR2 FQGTGA. The CDR3 loop spans 15 amino acids. The V end lost 4 bases, the J end lost 0 bases, and 7 bases lay between the germline ends. CDR3 protein: CASSSGVSGANVLTF. The CDR3 nucleotides are TGTGCCAGCAGCTCGGGGGTCTCTGGGGCCAACGTCCTGACTTTC.

This chain links TRBV5-6 with TRBJ2-7, with D unresolved. The CDR3 contains 13 residues. With 0 bases removed from V and 1 base from J, the gap between germline ends came to 5 bases. Germline V gives CDR1 SGHDT, CDR2 YYEEEE. For the CDR3, the DNA is TGTGCCAGCAGCTTGGCCATTTCCTACGAGCAGTACTTC. This gives the protein CASSLAISYEQYF.

The chain carries TRBV11-2 and TRBJ2-1; D not resolved. Between the trimmed V and J ends, which lost 4 bases and 4 bases, there was a span of 5 bases. From germline, CDR1 is SGHAT and CDR2 FQNNGV. The length of the CDR3 is 12 residues. CDR3 protein: CASSYGYNEQFF. The CDR3 DNA follows: TGTGCCAGCAGCTACGGGTACAATGAGCAGTTCTTC. The full variable domain, with the rest looked up from reference TRBV11-2 and TRBJ2-1, is EAGVAQSPRYKIIEKRQSVAFWCNPISGHATLYWYQQILGQGPKLLIQFQNNGVVDDSQLPKDRFSAERLKGVDSTLKIQPAKLEDSAVYLCASSYGYNEQFFGPGTRLTVL.